The rows below give T cell receptor beta chains drawn from one sample of a study of blood T cell repertoires in COVID-19. Clones were read by immunoSEQ multiplex PCR, and TCRdb kept only the in-frame ones, dropping some. The table has about 190,000 clones, less than 80% seen once. Sequencing was performed on peripheral blood. These receptors were collected from a woman between 50 and 59 years old with acute or convalescent COVID-19. Each CDR3 is given with its conserved first and last residue. The D gene is left open where the match is weak. Not every row has a clone size; where given, it reads once, few, many or a size class.

J gene,D gene,clone size,V gene,CDR3 protein,CDR3 DNA
TRBJ2-2,TRBD1,NA,TRBV5-1,CASRRDRDTGELFF,TGCGCCAGCCGCCGGGACAGGGACACCGGGGAGCTGTTTTTT
TRBJ1-6,TRBD1,NA,TRBV6-5,CASRLQGSDSPLHF,TGTGCCAGCAGATTACAGGGGAGCGATTCACCCCTCCACTTT
TRBJ1-5,NA,few,TRBV28,CASSSTTNQPQHF,TGTGCCAGCAGTTCAACCACAAATCAGCCCCAGCATTTT
TRBJ1-5,NA,once,TRBV19,CASSIPPLQGSNQPQHF,TGTGCCAGTAGTATCCCCCCTTTACAGGGAAGCAATCAGCCCCAGCATTTT
TRBJ2-7,TRBD2,NA,TRBV7-2,CASTQTSGGSLHQYF,TGTGCCAGCACCCAAACTAGCGGGGGATCACTCCACCAGTACTTC
TRBJ2-5,NA,NA,TRBV19,CASREDGTRFETQYF,TGTGCCAGTAGGGAAGACGGGACAAGGTTTGAGACCCAGTACTTC
TRBJ1-5,NA,NA,TRBV19,CASSIGRERNSNQPQHF,TGTGCCAGTAGTATCGGCAGGGAAAGGAATAGCAATCAGCCCCAGCATTTT
TRBJ1-5,NA,NA,TRBV6-1,CASSEGQGPLHQPQHF,TGTGCCAGCAGTGAAGGGCAGGGGCCACTTCATCAGCCCCAGCATTTT
TRBJ1-3,NA,NA,TRBV18,CASSPGQFSGNTIYF,TGTGCCAGCTCACCAGGACAGTTCTCTGGAAACACCATATATTTT
TRBJ1-3,NA,NA,TRBV7-9,CASSLTQGIVNTIYF,TGTGCCAGCAGCTTGACGCAGGGAATTGTAAACACCATATATTTT
TRBJ2-2,NA,NA,TRBV7-9,CASSSGLLNTGELFF,TGTGCCAGCAGCTCGGGACTTCTGAACACCGGGGAGCTGTTTTTT
TRBJ2-3,NA,NA,TRBV19,CASSPSNGAQYF,TGTGCCAGTAGTCCCTCTAACGGTGCGCAGTATTTT
TRBJ2-2,NA,NA,TRBV5-4,CASSRENKKNTGELFF,TGTGCCAGCAGTCGAGAAAATAAAAAGAACACCGGGGAGCTGTTTTTT
TRBJ2-5,NA,NA,TRBV6-6,CASSYSGAKETQYF,TGTGCCAGCAGTTACTCAGGGGCAAAGGAGACCCAGTACTTC
TRBJ1-4,TRBD1,NA,TRBV6-5,CASSYRGTGPNEKLFF,TGTGCCAGCAGTTACCGAGGGACAGGGCCTAATGAAAAACTGTTTTTT
TRBJ1-3,TRBD1,NA,TRBV30,CAWDRDRGLWGEGNTIYF,TGTGCCTGGGACCGGGACAGGGGGCTTTGGGGTGAAGGAAACACCATATATTTT
TRBJ1-5,NA,NA,TRBV28,CASRQGGADQPQHF,TGTGCCAGCAGACAAGGGGGGGCGGATCAGCCCCAGCATTTT
TRBJ1-2,NA,few,TRBV5-6,CASSLVDSSRGGGYTF,TGTGCCAGCAGCTTGGTGGACTCGTCCAGGGGCGGTGGCTACACCTTC
TRBJ1-2,NA,NA,TRBV24-1,CATSDSRSRYGYTF,TGTGCCACCAGTGATTCCAGGTCCCGCTATGGCTACACCTTC
TRBJ1-2,NA,NA,TRBV7-9,CASSLTGPYGYTF,TGTGCCAGCAGCTTAACAGGGCCCTATGGCTACACCTTC
TRBJ1-4,TRBD1,NA,TRBV18,CASSHDRGTTNEKLFF,TGTGCCAGCTCTCACGACAGGGGAACAACTAATGAAAAACTGTTTTTT
TRBJ1-4,TRBD1,NA,TRBV19,CASTVTGGQGKLFF,TGTGCCAGTACCGTCACAGGGGGGCAAGGTAAACTGTTTTTT
TRBJ1-1,TRBD1,few,TRBV6-1,CASSEGMGQGATEAFF,TGTGCCAGCAGTGAAGGAATGGGACAGGGAGCCACTGAAGCTTTCTTT
TRBJ1-1,TRBD1,NA,TRBV19,CASSTRGGGSNTEAFF,TGTGCCAGTAGTACGCGAGGGGGCGGCTCGAACACTGAAGCTTTCTTT
TRBJ2-7,TRBD2,NA,TRBV14,CASSQGSGARYEQYF,TGTGCCAGCAGCCAGGGTAGCGGGGCCCGCTACGAGCAGTACTTC
TRBJ2-5,TRBD1,NA,TRBV18,CASSPKGGTGAQETQYF,TGTGCCAGCTCACCAAAAGGGGGGACAGGGGCGCAAGAGACCCAGTACTTC
TRBJ2-1,NA,NA,TRBV6-5,CASSYYRGSLYNEQFF,TGTGCCAGCAGTTACTATAGGGGTTCCCTTTACAATGAGCAGTTCTTC
TRBJ2-2,TRBD1,few,TRBV24-1,CATSDSDRGRPGELFF,TGTGCCACCAGTGATTCGGACAGGGGAAGGCCCGGGGAGCTGTTTTTT
TRBJ2-5,NA,NA,TRBV2,CASLRGETQYF,TGTGCCAGCCTCCGGGGGGAGACCCAGTACTTC
TRBJ1-6,NA,NA,TRBV6-5,CASSYQSPYNSPLHF,TGTGCCAGCAGTTACCAGTCACCCTATAATTCACCCCTCCACTTT
TRBJ2-1,NA,few,TRBV7-9,CASSRETTGPSGNEQFF,TGTGCCAGCAGCCGAGAGACGACAGGCCCGTCCGGGAATGAGCAGTTCTTC
TRBJ2-3,TRBD1,few,TRBV10-2,CASTGGGGTDTQYF,TGCGCCAGCACAGGGGGTGGGGGAACAGATACGCAGTATTTT
TRBJ2-1,TRBD1,NA,TRBV5-4,CASSLGQGDEQFF,TGTGCCAGCAGCCTCGGACAGGGCGATGAGCAGTTCTTC
TRBJ1-2,NA,NA,TRBV24-1,CATSAPGLNYGYTF,TGTGCCACCAGTGCTCCGGGACTTAACTATGGCTACACCTTC
TRBJ1-1,NA,NA,TRBV29-1,CSVVGIEAFF,TGCAGCGTTGTCGGGATTGAAGCTTTCTTT